Below are 16 T cell receptor beta chains sequenced from a single sample in a study of blood T cell repertoires in COVID-19. This table comes from immunoSEQ multiplex PCR, and its TCRdb copy is limited to in-frame clones, with some not included. The repertoire holds approximately 160,000 clones, with more than 85% as singletons. The sample taken for sequencing was peripheral blood. These receptors all come from a man aged 55 to 70 with COVID-19, enrolled during active disease.

V gene TRBV10-3 combines with J gene TRBJ2-1; possibly TRBD2 for D (5 bases). The V end was cut by 4 bases, the J end by 6 bases, with 16 bases between. The CDR3 length is 15 residues. Germline CDR1 ENHRY, CDR2 SYGVKD. CDR3 amino acids: CAISGGVARGNEQFF. The DNA for the CDR3 is TGTGCCATCAGTGGTGGGGTAGCGAGAGGCAATGAGCAGTTCTTC.

J is TRBJ1-1 and V is TRBV5-5, with no clear D. The CDR3 contains 13 residues. The germline V gene has CDR1 SGHKS and CDR2 YYEKEE (reference sequence). The V and J ends lost 1 base and 0 bases respectively, with 4 bases between them. The CDR3 DNA follows: TGTGCCAGCAGCTTGATTATGAACACTGAAGCTTTCTTT. It specifies CASSLIMNTEAFF.

The gene calls are TRBV2 and TRBJ2-1; 11 nucleotides agree with TRBD1. The germline CDR1 and CDR2 sequences are SNHLY and FYNNEI. Germline trimming cut 6 bases from V and 5 bases from J; bases unmatched to any gene: 6. The CDR3 is 15 residues long. The chain's CDR3 is CASRNGQGANNEQFF. The CDR3 DNA sequence: TGTGCCAGCAGGAACGGACAGGGGGCTAACAATGAGCAGTTCTTC.

This chain connects TRBV5-5 to TRBJ2-5, with 11 bases identical to TRBD2. There are 17 residues in the CDR3. The V gene's germline CDR1 is SGHKS and CDR2 YYEKEE (reference sequence). J lost 1 base, V lost 5 bases, and 10 bases had no gene match. CDR3 in DNA: TGTGCCAGCAGTTGGGGGACTAGCGGAACATCCCAAGAGACCCAGTACTTC. Its protein product is CASSWGTSGTSQETQYF.

The chain employs TRBV10-2 and TRBJ1-3; a weak D match, TRBD1 (5 bases). Trimming shortened V by 2 bases and J by 0 bases, and 8 bases separated the two germline ends. The CDR3 loop spans 15 amino acids. Germline assignment: CDR1 WSHSY and CDR2 SAAADI. The CDR3 sequence is CASSESGGSGNTIYF. CDR3 DNA sequence: TGCGCCAGCAGTGAGAGCGGGGGCTCTGGAAACACCATATATTTT.

The chain couples TRBV19 to TRBJ1-1, with D unclear. The germline V and J ends were trimmed by 10 bases and 5 bases, with 20 bases remaining between them. Germline CDR1 LNHDA, CDR2 SQIVND (reference sequence). The CDR3 runs 14 residues. Written as DNA, the CDR3 is TGTGCCACTTTCCCCCAAGCGGGCTGGACTGAAGCTTTCTTT. Encoded protein: CATFPQAGWTEAFF.

The chain carries TRBV18 and TRBJ2-5; TRBD1 aligns across 7 bases. Unmatched junction bases numbered 11, after V lost 3 bases and J lost 1 base. The CDR3 has 17 amino acids. CDR1 KGHSH and CDR2 LQKENI come from the germline V gene. CDR3 nucleotides: TGTGCCAGCTCACCCCTAAAACTGACAGGGCCCCAAGAGACCCAGTACTTC. This translates into CASSPLKLTGPQETQYF.

This clone appeared once. The CDR3 is CASTPGGGPREQYF. The CDR3 nucleotides read TGTGCCAGCACCCCCGGGGGGGGTCCCCGCGAGCAGTACTTC. The chain uses TRBV11-2 and TRBJ2-7; 8 bases map to TRBD2. Losses at the gene ends were 7 bases for V and 6 bases for J; bases not matched to a gene: 11. There are 14 residues in the CDR3. Germline V gene lookup returns CDR1 SGHAT and CDR2 FQNNGV.

The chain carries TRBV7-2 and TRBJ1-6; D is unresolved. Deletions cut 4 bases from V and 0 bases from J, with 10 bases between. The CDR3 length is 16 residues. In germline, CDR1 is SGHTA, CDR2 FQGNSA. The CDR3 nucleotides read TGTGCCAGCAGCTCGGACTGGAGCTCCTATAATTCACCCCTCCACTTT. This codes for CASSSDWSSYNSPLHF. The complete variable domain, with remaining parts taken from reference TRBV7-2 and TRBJ1-6, reads GAGVSQSPSNKVTEKGKDVELRCDPISGHTALYWYRQSLGQGLEFLIYFQGNSAPDKSGLPSDRFSAERTGGSVSTLTIQRTQQEDSAVYLCASSSDWSSYNSPLHFGNGTRLTVT.

The chain employs TRBV11-2 and TRBJ2-7; 9 nucleotides align to TRBD1. The CDR3 runs to 14 residues. Per the germline V gene, CDR1 is SGHAT and CDR2 is FQNNGV. Trimming at V came to 3 bases and at J to 6 bases, leaving 6 bases not matched to a gene. The CDR3 sequence is CASSFPGQGSEQYF. DNA of the CDR3: TGTGCCAGCAGCTTTCCGGGACAGGGATCCGAGCAGTACTTC. Full variable domain (rest looked up from reference TRBV11-2 and TRBJ2-7): EAGVAQSPRYKIIEKRQSVAFWCNPISGHATLYWYQQILGQGPKLLIQFQNNGVVDDSQLPKDRFSAERLKGVDSTLKIQPAKLEDSAVYLCASSFPGQGSEQYFGPGTRLTVT.

The genes are TRBV5-5 and TRBJ2-3, with D maybe TRBD1 (5 bases). V dropped 6 bases and J dropped 0 bases, with 20 bases sitting between them. Germline CDR1 is SGHKS and CDR2 is YYEKEE (reference sequence). The CDR3 is 17 residues long. CDR3 nucleotide sequence: TGTGCCAGCACCTTCAGAATGGCAGGGAAAAGCACAGATACGCAGTATTTT. This sequence encodes CASTFRMAGKSTDTQYF.

V gene TRBV11-3 combines with J gene TRBJ2-1, with 7 bases fitting TRBD2. CDR1 and CDR2 (germline): SGHNT, YENEEA. V trimming: 4 bases; J trimming: 4 bases; junction bases outside the gene matches: 10. The CDR3 contains 16 residues. The CDR3 coding sequence is TGTGCCAGCAGCTACGTTGGGGGGGAATCTTACAATGAGCAGTTCTTC. Residues: CASSYVGGESYNEQFF.

V gene TRBV4-3 combines with J gene TRBJ1-6, with D perhaps TRBD1 (5 bases). Germline CDR1 LGHNA, CDR2 YSLEER. V lost 6 bases, J lost 10 bases, and 16 bases lay in between. This CDR3 is 14 amino acids long. The DNA of the CDR3 is TGCGCCAGCAGTGTCGAGCAGGGAGGGTCACCCCTCCACTTT. Its protein product is CASSVEQGGSPLHF.

The rearrangement uses TRBV15 and TRBJ1-2, with 9 bases lining up with TRBD1. CDR1 is LNHNV, CDR2 YYDKDF, per germline (reference sequence). This CDR3 comprises 16 residues. The ends lost 5 bases at V and 2 bases at J; junction bases unmatched: 9. The CDR3 loop reads CATSSPNRGQNYGYTF. As DNA, the CDR3 is TGTGCCACCAGCTCACCAAACAGGGGGCAGAACTATGGCTACACCTTC.

CDR3 sequence: CASSPRVDTEAFF. The CDR3 coding sequence is TGTGCCAGCAGCCCCAGGGTGGACACTGAAGCTTTCTTT. J is TRBJ1-1 and V is TRBV16; the D gene is possibly TRBD1 (5 bases). Between the trimmed V and J ends, which lost 4 bases and 3 bases, there was a span of 9 bases. This CDR3 has 13 residues. Germline CDR1 KGHSY, CDR2 FQNENV.

The chain is built from TRBV2 and TRBJ2-1, with 7 positions matching TRBD2. The trim removed 6 bases at V and 2 bases at J, leaving 7 bases unmatched. Germline V gene sequence: CDR1 SNHLY, CDR2 FYNNEI. The CDR3 contains 15 residues. The CDR3 nucleotides read TGTGCCAGCAGCCCTGAGGGGAGGGCCTACAATGAGCAGTTCTTC. As protein: CASSPEGRAYNEQFF.